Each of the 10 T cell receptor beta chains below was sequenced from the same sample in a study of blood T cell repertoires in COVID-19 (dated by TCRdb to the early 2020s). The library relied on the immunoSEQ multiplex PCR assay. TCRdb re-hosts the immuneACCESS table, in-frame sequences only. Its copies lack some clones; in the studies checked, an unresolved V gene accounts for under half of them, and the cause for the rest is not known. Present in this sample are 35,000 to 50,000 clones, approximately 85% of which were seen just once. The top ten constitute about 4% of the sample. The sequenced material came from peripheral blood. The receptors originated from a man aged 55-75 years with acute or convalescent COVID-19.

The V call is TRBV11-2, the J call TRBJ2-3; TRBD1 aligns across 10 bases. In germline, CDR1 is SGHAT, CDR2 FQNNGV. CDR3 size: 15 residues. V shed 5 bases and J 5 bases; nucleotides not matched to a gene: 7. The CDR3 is CASSVHRDRGDTQYF. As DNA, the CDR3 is TGTGCCAGCAGCGTACACCGGGACAGGGGAGATACGCAGTATTTT. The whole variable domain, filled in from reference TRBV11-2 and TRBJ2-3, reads EAGVAQSPRYKIIEKRQSVAFWCNPISGHATLYWYQQILGQGPKLLIQFQNNGVVDDSQLPKDRFSAERLKGVDSTLKIQPAKLEDSAVYLCASSVHRDRGDTQYFGPGTRLTVL.

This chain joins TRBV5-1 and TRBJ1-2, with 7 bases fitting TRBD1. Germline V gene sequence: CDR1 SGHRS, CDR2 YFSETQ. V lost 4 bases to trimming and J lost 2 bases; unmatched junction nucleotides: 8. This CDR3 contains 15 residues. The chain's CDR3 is CASSPKLTGNYGYTF. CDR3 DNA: TGCGCCAGCAGCCCGAAACTGACAGGGAACTATGGCTACACCTTC. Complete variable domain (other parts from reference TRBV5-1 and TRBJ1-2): KAGVTQTPRYLIKTRGQQVTLSCSPISGHRSVSWYQQTPGQGLQFLFEYFSETQRNKGNFPGRFSGRQFSNSRSEMNVSTLELGDSALYLCASSPKLTGNYGYTFGSGTRLTVV.

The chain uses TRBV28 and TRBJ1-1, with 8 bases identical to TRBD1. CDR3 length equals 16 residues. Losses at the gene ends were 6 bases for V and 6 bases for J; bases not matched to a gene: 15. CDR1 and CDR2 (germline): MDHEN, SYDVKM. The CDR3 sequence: CASSHIPGQGGAEAFF. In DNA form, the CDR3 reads TGTGCCAGCAGCCACATTCCTGGACAGGGAGGCGCTGAAGCTTTCTTT. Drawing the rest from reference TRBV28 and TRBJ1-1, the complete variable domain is DVKVTQSSRYLVKRTGEKVFLECVQDMDHENMFWYRQDPGLGLRLIYFSYDVKMKEKGDIPEGYSVSREKKERFSLILESASTNQTSMYLCASSHIPGQGGAEAFFGQGTRLTVV.

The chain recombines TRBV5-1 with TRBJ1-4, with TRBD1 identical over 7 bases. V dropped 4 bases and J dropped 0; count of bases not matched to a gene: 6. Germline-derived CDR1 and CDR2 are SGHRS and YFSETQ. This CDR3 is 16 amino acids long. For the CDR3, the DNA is TGCGCCAGCAGCCCGCAGGGGGATGCAACTAATGAAAAACTGTTTTTT. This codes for CASSPQGDATNEKLFF.

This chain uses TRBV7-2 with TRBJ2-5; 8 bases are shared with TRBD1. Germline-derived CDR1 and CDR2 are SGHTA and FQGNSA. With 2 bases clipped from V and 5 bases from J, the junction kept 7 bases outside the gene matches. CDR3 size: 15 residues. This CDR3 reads CASSLQGAGTETQYF. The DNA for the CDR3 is TGTGCCAGCAGCTTACAGGGGGCGGGCACGGAGACCCAGTACTTC.

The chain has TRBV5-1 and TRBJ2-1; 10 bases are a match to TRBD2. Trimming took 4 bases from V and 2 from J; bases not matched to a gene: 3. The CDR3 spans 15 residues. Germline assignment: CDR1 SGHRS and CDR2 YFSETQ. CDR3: CASSHTSGTYNEQFF. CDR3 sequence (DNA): TGCGCCAGCAGCCATACTAGCGGGACCTACAATGAGCAGTTCTTC.

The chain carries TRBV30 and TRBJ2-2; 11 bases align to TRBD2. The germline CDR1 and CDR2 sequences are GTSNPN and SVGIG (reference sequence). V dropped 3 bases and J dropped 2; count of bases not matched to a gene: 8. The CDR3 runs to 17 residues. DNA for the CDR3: TGTGCCTGGAGAAAAGGGACTAGCGGACGAAACACCGGGGAGCTGTTTTTT. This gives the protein CAWRKGTSGRNTGELFF.

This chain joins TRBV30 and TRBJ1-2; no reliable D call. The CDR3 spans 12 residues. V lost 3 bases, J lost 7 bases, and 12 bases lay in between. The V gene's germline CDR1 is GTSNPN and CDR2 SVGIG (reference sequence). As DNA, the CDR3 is TGTGCCTGGAGGGTTCCCCCGGGTGGCTACACCTTC. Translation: CAWRVPPGGYTF.

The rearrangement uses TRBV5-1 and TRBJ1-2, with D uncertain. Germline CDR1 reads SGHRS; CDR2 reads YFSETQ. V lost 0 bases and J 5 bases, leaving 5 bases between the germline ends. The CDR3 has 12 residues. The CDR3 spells CASSLAGYGYTF. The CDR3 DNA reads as TGCGCCAGCAGCTTGGCAGGATATGGCTACACCTTC.

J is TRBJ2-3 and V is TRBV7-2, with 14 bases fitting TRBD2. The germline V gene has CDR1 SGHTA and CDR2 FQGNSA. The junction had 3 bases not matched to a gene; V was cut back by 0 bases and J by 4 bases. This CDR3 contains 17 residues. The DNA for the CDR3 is TGTGCCAGCAGCTTAGCCGGGACTAGCGGGAGTTCAGATACGCAGTATTTT. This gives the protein CASSLAGTSGSSDTQYF. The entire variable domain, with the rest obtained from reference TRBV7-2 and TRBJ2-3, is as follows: GAGVSQSPSNKVTEKGKDVELRCDPISGHTALYWYRQSLGQGLEFLIYFQGNSAPDKSGLPSDRFSAERTGGSVSTLTIQRTQQEDSAVYLCASSLAGTSGSSDTQYFGPGTRLTVL.